Each of the 14 T cell receptor beta chains below was sequenced from the same sample in a study of blood T cell repertoires in COVID-19 (dated by TCRdb to 2020 to 2022). The method behind the library was the immunoSEQ multiplex PCR assay. Entries here come from immuneACCESS through TCRdb and include only in-frame sequences with V and J called. Some clones fail to appear in such tables; in the studies checked, an unresolved V gene covers under half of the shortfall, and the cause of the remainder is unknown. The sample table shows some 700,000 clones, and just under 90% are seen once. The ten biggest clones cover under 0.3% of the sample. Specimen: peripheral blood. Source of these receptors: a woman aged 18-35 years with acute or convalescent COVID-19.

The chain uses TRBV6-2 or TRBV6-3 and TRBJ1-1, with D uncertain. The V and J ends lost 2 bases and 8 bases respectively, with 15 bases between them. CDR3 size: 14 residues. Germline V gene sequence: CDR1 MNHEY, CDR2 SVGEGT. Written as DNA, the CDR3 is TGTGCCAGCAGTTACAGGTTTGGTGCGGGAGAAGCTTTCTTT. It codes for CASSYRFGAGEAFF.

The rearrangement uses TRBV4-1 and TRBJ2-7; D is ambiguous. Germline values: CDR1 MGHRA, CDR2 YSYEKL. Trimming took off 0 bases at V and 0 bases at J, with 3 bases between the two ends. This CDR3 region has 13 residues. The CDR3 DNA sequence: TGCGCCAGCAGCCAAGACGGCTCCTACGAGCAGTACTTC. Residues: CASSQDGSYEQYF.

The V gene is TRBV12-5, the J gene TRBJ1-1; 7 bases agree with TRBD1. The CDR3 is made up of 15 amino acids. The V gene's germline CDR1 is LGHNT and CDR2 FRNRAP. Losses at the gene ends were 1 base for V and 2 bases for J; bases not matched to a gene: 4. The CDR3 is CASGLGQGGNTEAFF. The CDR3 DNA reads as TGTGCTAGTGGTTTGGGACAGGGCGGAAACACTGAAGCTTTCTTT.

The genes are TRBV6-5 and TRBJ2-7; the D is unclear. The germline gives CDR1 MNHEY, CDR2 SVGAGI. The CDR3 is 16 amino acids. Trimming removed 2 bases at V and 6 bases at J, with 20 bases between. The CDR3 loop is CASSYESLPEVVEQYF. Written as DNA, the CDR3 is TGTGCCAGCAGTTACGAATCTCTACCCGAGGTGGTCGAGCAGTACTTC.

This chain links TRBV9 with TRBJ2-2; a possible D gene is TRBD1 (5 bases). This CDR3 contains 12 residues. Per germline, CDR1 SGDLS and CDR2 YYNGEE. With 7 bases removed from V and 5 bases from J, the gap between germline ends came to 9 bases. The CDR3 DNA sequence: TGTGCCAGCTTAGGGGAAACCGGGGAGCTGTTTTTT. Translation gives CASLGETGELFF.

This rearrangement joins TRBV15 to TRBJ1-5; TRBD1 is a possible D gene (6 bases). Germline assignment: CDR1 LNHNV and CDR2 YYDKDF (reference sequence). Trimming pared 1 base from V and 0 bases from J, leaving 10 bases between. This CDR3 is built from 16 residues. The CDR3 protein is CATSRGGQSSNQPQHF. CDR3 sequence (DNA): TGTGCCACCAGCAGAGGCGGACAGAGTAGCAATCAGCCCCAGCATTTT.

The V gene is TRBV7-8, the J gene TRBJ2-7, with TRBD1 identical over 7 bases. The CDR3 totals 15 residues. Losses at the gene ends were 3 bases for V and 0 bases for J; bases not matched to a gene: 5. Germline CDR1 reads SGHVS; CDR2 reads FQNEAQ. CDR3: CASSFGTVLSYEQYF. The DNA for the CDR3 is TGTGCCAGCAGCTTCGGGACAGTCCTCTCCTACGAGCAGTACTTC.

The chain uses TRBV9 and TRBJ1-2; D unclear. Germline V CDR1 and CDR2: SGDLS, YYNGEE. V gave up 5 bases and J gave up 6 bases, with 14 bases separating them. This CDR3 spans 13 amino acids. The CDR3 sequence is CASSQKTGDGYTF. CDR3 bases: TGTGCCAGCAGTCAAAAAACCGGGGATGGCTACACCTTC.

This chain links TRBV6-2 or TRBV6-3 with TRBJ1-4, with D hard to call. V lost 2 bases, J lost 9 bases, and 13 bases lay in between. From germline, CDR1 is MNHEY and CDR2 SVGEGT. The CDR3 covers 14 residues. The CDR3 nucleotides read TGTGCCAGCAGTTACAGGTGGAGTCGGAAAAAACTGTTTTTT. Its translation: CASSYRWSRKKLFF.

The chain is built from TRBV7-7 and TRBJ1-1; D perhaps matches TRBD1 (6 bases). Trimming removed 5 bases at V and 1 base at J, with 8 bases between. In germline, CDR1 is SSHAT, CDR2 FNYEAQ (reference sequence). The CDR3 totals 13 residues. CDR3 DNA sequence: TGTGCCAGCAGCAGGGACACGAACACTGAAGCTTTCTTT. Amino acids: CASSRDTNTEAFF.

The chain has TRBV10-3 and TRBJ1-2; 8 bases map to TRBD1. The V segment lost 5 bases and the J segment 6 bases; nucleotides outside the gene matches: 14. CDR1 is ENHRY, CDR2 SYGVKD, per germline. The CDR3 contains 16 residues. For the CDR3, the DNA is TGTGCCATCAGTCCACAACGGACAGGGATTCTCAATGGCTACACCTTC. It encodes CAISPQRTGILNGYTF.

The chain combines TRBV6-5 with TRBJ2-7; TRBD1 is a possible D gene (5 bases). Between the trimmed V and J ends, which lost 0 bases and 2 bases, there was a span of 8 bases. The CDR3 is 14 residues long. Germline-derived CDR1 and CDR2 are MNHEY and SVGAGI. CDR3 loop: CASSYSTVPYEQYF. For the CDR3, the DNA is TGTGCCAGCAGTTACTCGACAGTCCCCTACGAGCAGTACTTC.

The chain couples TRBV27 to TRBJ1-1; no reliable D call. The CDR3 length is 12 residues. V was shortened by 6 bases and J by 6 bases, with 11 bases between the two germline ends. Germline CDR1 MNHEY, CDR2 SMNVEV (reference sequence). The CDR3 loop reads CASSSLEAEAFF. In DNA form, the CDR3 reads TGTGCCAGCAGCTCCCTGGAGGCTGAAGCTTTCTTT.

The chain uses TRBV5-1 and TRBJ2-1, with D possibly TRBD1 on 6 matching bases. From germline, CDR1 is SGHRS and CDR2 YFSETQ. The V end was cut by 0 bases, the J end by 5 bases, with 12 bases between. This CDR3 comprises 15 residues. CDR3 loop: CASSLEQGLHNEQFF. CDR3 sequence (DNA): TGCGCCAGCAGCTTGGAACAGGGCCTCCACAATGAGCAGTTCTTC.